What follows are 3 T cell receptor beta chains derived from one specimen sequenced in a study of memory CD4+ T cells and cytomegalovirus serostatus. Sequencing was performed with immunoSEQ multiplex PCR; in TCRdb, only in-frame clones are kept and a portion is missing. The table includes 55,000 or so clones, 80% to 90% detected once. Single viable CD3+CD4+CD8-CD45RO+ cells were sorted as the memory CD4+ T cells. The sample consisted of memory CD4+ T cells from blood. The receptors originated from an adult in good health and CMV-seropositive.

The chain employs TRBV10-3 and TRBJ1-5, with D possibly TRBD1 on 5 matching bases. The CDR3 sequence is 14 residues long. Looked up from germline, CDR1 is ENHRY and CDR2 is SYGVKD. The V and J ends lost 3 bases and 5 bases respectively, with 11 bases between them. The CDR3 here is CAISDLGVYQPQHF. Written as DNA, the CDR3 is TGTGCCATCAGTGACTTGGGGGTGTATCAGCCCCAGCATTTT.

V gene TRBV6-6 combines with J gene TRBJ1-6; possibly TRBD1 for D (5 bases). With 3 bases removed from V and 0 bases from J, the gap between germline ends came to 9 bases. Germline V CDR1 and CDR2: MNHNY, SVGAGI (reference sequence). The CDR3 is 16 amino acids. The CDR3, as DNA: TGTGCCAGCAGTTATTACAGGAGCTCCTATAATTCACCCCTCCACTTT. Translation gives CASSYYRSSYNSPLHF.

CDR3 sequence: CASSQEGTMNTGELFF. In DNA, the CDR3 is TGCGCCAGCAGCCAAGAGGGGACCATGAACACCGGGGAGCTGTTTTTT. The chain links TRBV4-3 to TRBJ2-2; either TRBD1 or TRBD2 may supply D (5 bases each). The V end lost 0 bases, the J end lost 1 base, and 9 bases lay between the germline ends. Germline V CDR1 and CDR2: LGHNA, YSLEER. This CDR3 has 16 amino acids.